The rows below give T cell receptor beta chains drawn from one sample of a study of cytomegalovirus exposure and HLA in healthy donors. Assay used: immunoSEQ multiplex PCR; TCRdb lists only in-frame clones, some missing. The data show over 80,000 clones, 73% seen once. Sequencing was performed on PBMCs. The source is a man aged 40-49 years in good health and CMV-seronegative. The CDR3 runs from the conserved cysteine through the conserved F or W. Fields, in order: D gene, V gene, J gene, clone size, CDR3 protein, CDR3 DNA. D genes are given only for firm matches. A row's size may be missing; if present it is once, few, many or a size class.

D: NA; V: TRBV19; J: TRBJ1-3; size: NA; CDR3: CASSVTGSGNTIYF; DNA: TGTGCCAGTAGTGTCACGGGATCTGGAAACACCATATATTTT
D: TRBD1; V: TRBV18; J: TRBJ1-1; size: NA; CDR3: CASSPLTGDTEAFF; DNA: TGTGCCAGCTCACCTCTTACAGGGGACACTGAAGCTTTCTTT
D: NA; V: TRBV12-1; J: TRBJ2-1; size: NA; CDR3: CASSFCVLIDEQFF; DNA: TGTGCCAGCAGCTTCTGTGTACTTATCGATGAGCAGTTCTTC
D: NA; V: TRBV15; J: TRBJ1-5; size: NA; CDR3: CATSPAGNQPQHF; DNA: TGTGCCACCAGCCCCGCGGGGAATCAGCCCCAGCATTTT
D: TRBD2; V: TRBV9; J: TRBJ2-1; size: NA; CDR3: CASSFRAGGLSSYNEQFF; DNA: TGTGCCAGCAGTTTTAGGGCGGGGGGGCTCTCCTCCTACAATGAGCAGTTCTTC
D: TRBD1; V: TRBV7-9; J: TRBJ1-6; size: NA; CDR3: CASSWDRYNSPLHF; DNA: TGTGCCAGCAGCTGGGACAGATATAATTCACCCCTCCACTTT
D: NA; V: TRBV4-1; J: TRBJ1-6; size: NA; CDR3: CASSQQGALPLHF; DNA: TGCGCCAGCAGCCAACAAGGGGCCTTACCCCTCCACTTT
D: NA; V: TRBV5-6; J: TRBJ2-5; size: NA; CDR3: CASSADSLSYQETQYF; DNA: TGTGCCAGCAGCGCGGACTCTCTCTCGTACCAAGAGACCCAGTACTTC
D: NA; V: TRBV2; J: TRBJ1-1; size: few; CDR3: CASSEVRVTEAFF; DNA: TGTGCCAGCAGTGAAGTCCGGGTCACTGAAGCTTTCTTT
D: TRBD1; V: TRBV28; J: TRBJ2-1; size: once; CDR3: CASRQTGGSYNEQFF; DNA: TGTGCCAGCAGGCAGACAGGGGGCTCCTACAATGAGCAGTTCTTC
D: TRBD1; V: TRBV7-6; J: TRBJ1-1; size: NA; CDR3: CASSAYRGNTEAFF; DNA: TGTGCCAGCAGCGCATACAGGGGAAACACTGAAGCTTTCTTT
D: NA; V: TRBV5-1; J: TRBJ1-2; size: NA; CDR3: CASSLERGSNYGYTF; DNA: TGCGCCAGCAGCTTGGAGCGGGGATCTAACTATGGCTACACCTTC
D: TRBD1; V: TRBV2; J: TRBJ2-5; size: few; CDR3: CASSEGTGIETQYF; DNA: TGTGCCAGCAGTGAAGGGACAGGGATCGAGACCCAGTACTTC
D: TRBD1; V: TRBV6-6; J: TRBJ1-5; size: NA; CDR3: CASSYSGQGANQPQHF; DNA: TGTGCCAGCAGTTACTCCGGACAGGGGGCGAATCAGCCCCAGCATTTT
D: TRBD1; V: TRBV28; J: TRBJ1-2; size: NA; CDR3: CASRTGGGYGYTF; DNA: TGTGCCAGCAGAACAGGGGGCGGCTATGGCTACACCTTC
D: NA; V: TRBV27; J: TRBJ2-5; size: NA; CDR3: CASSPTKYDPRHQETQYF; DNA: TGTGCCAGCAGTCCGACGAAATACGACCCCAGGCACCAAGAGACCCAGTACTTC
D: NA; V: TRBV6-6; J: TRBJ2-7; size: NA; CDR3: CANMITGENYEQYF; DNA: TGTGCCAACATGATTACGGGGGAAAACTACGAGCAGTACTTC
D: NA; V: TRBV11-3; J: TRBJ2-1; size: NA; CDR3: CASSLDLREQFF; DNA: TGTGCCAGCAGCTTAGATCTACGGGAGCAGTTCTTC
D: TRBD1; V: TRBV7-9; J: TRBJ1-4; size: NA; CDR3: CASSLDRVLVEKLFF; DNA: TGTGCCAGCAGCTTGGACAGGGTTTTAGTTGAAAAACTGTTTTTT
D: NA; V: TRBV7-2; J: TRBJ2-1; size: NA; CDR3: CASSLLGGSSSYNEQFF; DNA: TGTGCCAGCAGCTTATTGGGCGGGTCGAGCTCCTACAATGAGCAGTTCTTC
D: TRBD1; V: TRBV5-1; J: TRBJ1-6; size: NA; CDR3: CASSVTGSSLTYNSPLHF; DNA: TGCGCCAGCAGCGTGACAGGGTCCAGCCTAACATATAATTCACCCCTCCACTTT
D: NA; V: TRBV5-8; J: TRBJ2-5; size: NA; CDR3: CASSLEQGQETQYF; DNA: TGTGCCAGCAGCTTGGAGCAGGGCCAAGAGACCCAGTACTTC
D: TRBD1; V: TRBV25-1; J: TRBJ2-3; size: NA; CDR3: CASGEGADTQYF; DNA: TGTGCCAGCGGAGAGGGGGCGGATACGCAGTATTTT
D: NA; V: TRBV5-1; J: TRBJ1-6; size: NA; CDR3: CASSATGNNSPLHF; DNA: TGCGCCAGCAGCGCTACAGGGAACAATTCACCCCTCCACTTT
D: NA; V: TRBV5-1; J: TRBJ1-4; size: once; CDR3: CASRNPPGHSNEKLFF; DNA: TGCGCCAGCAGGAATCCACCGGGACACTCTAATGAAAAACTGTTTTTT
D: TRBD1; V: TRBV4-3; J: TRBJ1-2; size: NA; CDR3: CASSQGDRVVYGYTF; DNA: TGCGCCAGCAGCCAAGGGGACAGGGTCGTCTATGGCTACACCTTC
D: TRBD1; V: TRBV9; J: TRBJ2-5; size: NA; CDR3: CASSPRTGVETQYF; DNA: TGTGCCAGCAGCCCCCGGACAGGGGTAGAGACCCAGTACTTC
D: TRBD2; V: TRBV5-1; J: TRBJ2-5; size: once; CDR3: CASSLLAGFSPETQYF; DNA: TGCGCCAGCAGCTTGCTAGCGGGGTTTTCACCAGAGACCCAGTACTTC
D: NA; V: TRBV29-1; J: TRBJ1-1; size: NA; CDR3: CSVEGAREAFF; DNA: TGCAGCGTTGAAGGGGCGCGTGAAGCTTTCTTT
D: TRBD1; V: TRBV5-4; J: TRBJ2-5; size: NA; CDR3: CASSLGGLMQLTGRETQYF; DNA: TGTGCCAGCAGCTTGGGAGGCTTGATGCAGCTGACAGGGAGAGAGACCCAGTACTTC
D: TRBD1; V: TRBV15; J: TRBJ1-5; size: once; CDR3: CATRAYDRGYNQPQHF; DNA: TGTGCCACCAGAGCCTACGACAGGGGGTACAATCAGCCCCAGCATTTT
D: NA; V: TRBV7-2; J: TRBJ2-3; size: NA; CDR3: CASSLRPGRTDTQYF; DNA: TGTGCCAGCAGCTTACGTCCAGGGAGGACAGATACGCAGTATTTT
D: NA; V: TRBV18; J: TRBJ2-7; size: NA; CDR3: CASSLTDWDEQYF; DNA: TGTGCCAGCTCACTGACCGACTGGGACGAGCAGTACTTC
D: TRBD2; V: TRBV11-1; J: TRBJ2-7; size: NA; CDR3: CASSSREAGWHEQYF; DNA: TGTGCCAGCAGCAGCCGGGAGGCAGGGTGGCACGAGCAGTACTTC
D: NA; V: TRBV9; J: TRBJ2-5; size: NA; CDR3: CASSPRTQETQYF; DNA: TGTGCCAGCAGCCCGAGAACCCAAGAGACCCAGTACTTC
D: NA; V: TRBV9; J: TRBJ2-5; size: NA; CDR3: CASSTFIGAGTQYF; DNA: TGTGCCAGCAGCACCTTCATCGGAGCGGGGACCCAGTACTTC
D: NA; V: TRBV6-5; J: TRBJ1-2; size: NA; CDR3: CASRLTPSANYGYTF; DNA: TGTGCCAGCAGATTGACACCTTCGGCTAACTATGGCTACACCTTC
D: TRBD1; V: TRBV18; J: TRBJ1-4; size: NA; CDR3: CASSLGQGGGEKLFF; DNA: TGTGCCAGCTCACTCGGACAGGGTGGGGGTGAAAAACTGTTTTTT
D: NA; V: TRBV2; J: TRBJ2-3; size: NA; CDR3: CATSTALGDTQYF; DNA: TGTGCCACCTCGACAGCCCTCGGGGATACGCAGTATTTT
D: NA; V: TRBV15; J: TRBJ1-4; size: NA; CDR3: CATSRPSTATNEKLFF; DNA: TGTGCCACCAGCAGACCCTCGACAGCAACTAATGAAAAACTGTTTTTT
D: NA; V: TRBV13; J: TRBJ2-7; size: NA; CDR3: CASSHGDIRREQYF; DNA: TGTGCCAGCAGCCATGGGGACATCAGGCGCGAGCAGTACTTC
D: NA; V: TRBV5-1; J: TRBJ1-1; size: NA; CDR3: CASSSGSTPEAFF; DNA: TGCGCCAGCAGCTCCGGGTCTACCCCTGAAGCTTTCTTT
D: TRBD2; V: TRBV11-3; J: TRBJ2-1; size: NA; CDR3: CASSWGLAGGNEQFF; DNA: TGTGCCAGCAGCTGGGGACTAGCGGGGGGTAATGAGCAGTTCTTC
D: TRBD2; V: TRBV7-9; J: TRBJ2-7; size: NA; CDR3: CASSFGLASGEQYF; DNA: TGTGCCAGCAGCTTCGGACTAGCGTCTGGTGAGCAGTACTTC
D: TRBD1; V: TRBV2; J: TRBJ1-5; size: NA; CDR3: CASRGDRDSLFNQPQHF; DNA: TGTGCCAGCAGGGGGGATAGGGACAGCCTTTTCAATCAGCCCCAGCATTTT
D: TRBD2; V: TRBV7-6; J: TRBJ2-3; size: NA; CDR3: CASSILADDTPDTQYF; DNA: TGTGCCAGCAGCATCCTAGCGGACGACACTCCAGATACGCAGTATTTT
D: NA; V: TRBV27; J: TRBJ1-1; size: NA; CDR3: CASSFGIGRGGGTEAFF; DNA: TGTGCCAGCAGTTTTGGTATCGGGCGAGGGGGGGGCACTGAAGCTTTCTTT
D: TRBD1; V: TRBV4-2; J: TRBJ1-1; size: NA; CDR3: CASSPLGQGGAFF; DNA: TGTGCCAGCAGCCCCCTCGGACAGGGTGGAGCTTTCTTT
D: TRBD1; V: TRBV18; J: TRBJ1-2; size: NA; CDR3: CASSPGQGAGRGYTF; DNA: TGTGCCAGCTCACCGGGACAGGGGGCGGGACGTGGCTACACCTTC
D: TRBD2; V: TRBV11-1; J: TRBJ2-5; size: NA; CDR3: CASSYTSGGAETQYF; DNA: TGTGCCAGCAGCTATACTAGCGGGGGGGCAGAGACCCAGTACTTC
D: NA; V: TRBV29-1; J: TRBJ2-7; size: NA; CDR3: CSAAGGASYEQYF; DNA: TGCAGCGCTGCAGGCGGGGCCTCCTACGAGCAGTACTTC
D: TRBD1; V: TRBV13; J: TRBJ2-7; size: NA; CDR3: CASSLWGQGTPYEQYF; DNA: TGTGCCAGCAGCCTCTGGGGACAGGGGACTCCCTACGAGCAGTACTTC
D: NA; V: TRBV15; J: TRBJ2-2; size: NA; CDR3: CATSKRAGELFF; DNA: TGTGCCACCAGCAAACGGGCCGGGGAGCTGTTTTTT